This passage covers 8 T cell receptor beta chains from one sample sequenced in a study of blood T cell repertoires in COVID-19. The data were produced by immunoSEQ multiplex PCR, yet TCRdb's version contains in-frame clones alone and is incomplete. Of roughly 300,000 clones in the sample, more than 75% were seen once. Sequenced material: peripheral blood. These receptors were taken from a woman in her fifties or sixties who had recovered from COVID-19.

The chain couples TRBV28 to TRBJ2-7, with a possible D match to TRBD1 (7 bases). V shed 8 bases and J shed 2 bases, with 19 bases lying between them. The germline V gene has CDR1 MDHEN and CDR2 SYDVKM. The CDR3 covers 15 residues. The CDR3 nucleotides read TGTGCCAGCCGACCCGCGCGCAGGGGGGCCTACGAGCAGTACTTC. This sequence encodes CASRPARRGAYEQYF.

The chain couples TRBV19 to TRBJ2-7, with D possibly matching TRBD1 (5 bases). Germline CDR1 reads LNHDA; CDR2 reads SQIVND (reference sequence). This CDR3 spans 11 amino acids. Trimming stripped 8 bases from V and 3 bases from J, with 8 bases between. The CDR3 region is CASGQGYEQYF. As DNA, the CDR3 is TGTGCCAGTGGGCAGGGCTACGAGCAGTACTTC.

The chain links TRBV30 to TRBJ1-2, with D possibly matching TRBD1 (6 bases). V shed 0 bases and J shed 8 bases, with 13 bases lying between them. Germline CDR1 is GTSNPN and CDR2 is SVGIG (reference sequence). CDR3 size: 13 residues. The CDR3, as DNA: TGTGCCTGGAGTGTCGGTGGGGGCGCCGGCTACACCTTC. Its translation: CAWSVGGGAGYTF. Together with reference TRBV30 and TRBJ1-2, the CDR3 gives the full variable domain: SQTIHQWPATLVQPVGSPLSLECTVEGTSNPNLYWYRQAAGRGLQLLFYSVGIGQISSEVPQNLSASRPQDRQFILSSKKLLLSDSGFYLCAWSVGGGAGYTFGSGTRLTVV.

The chain links TRBV19 to TRBJ1-2; 10 nucleotides match TRBD1. Germline CDR1 and CDR2: LNHDA and SQIVND (reference sequence). The CDR3 has 13 residues. V shed 6 bases, J shed 4 bases, and the junction held 2 bases outside the gene matches. The CDR3 DNA reads TGTGCCAGTAGGACAGGGGGCGGCTATGGCTACACCTTC. Protein product: CASRTGGGYGYTF.

The gene calls are TRBV6-6 and TRBJ1-2; no clear D gene. Germline V gene lookup returns CDR1 MNHNY and CDR2 SVGAGI (reference sequence). The CDR3 has 14 amino acids. The V end was cut by 0 bases, the J end by 7 bases, with 12 bases between. In DNA, the CDR3 is TGTGCCAGCAGTTACTCCCTGGGCAGCCCTGGCTACACCTTC. Residues: CASSYSLGSPGYTF.

V gene TRBV19 combines with J gene TRBJ2-5; TRBD1 is a possible D gene (6 bases). Trimming removed 1 base from V and 6 bases from J, with 12 bases in between. CDR1 LNHDA and CDR2 SQIVND come from the germline V gene (reference sequence). The CDR3 contains 14 residues. The CDR3 region has the DNA TGTGCCAGTAGTATAGGAGGGGGTGAAAAGACCCAGTACTTC. This codes for CASSIGGGEKTQYF. Supplemented by reference TRBV19 and TRBJ2-5, the full variable domain reads DGGITQSPKYLFRKEGQNVTLSCEQNLNHDAMYWYRQDPGQGLRLIYYSQIVNDFQKGDIAEGYSVSREKKESFPLTVTSAQKNPTAFYLCASSIGGGEKTQYFGPGTRLLVL.

This chain links TRBV19 with TRBJ2-2, with 13 bases matching TRBD2. Germline V gene lookup returns CDR1 LNHDA and CDR2 SQIVND (reference sequence). The V gene end was trimmed by 6 bases and the J gene end by 6 bases; junction bases not matched to a gene: 4. CDR3 length equals 15 residues. In nucleotides, the CDR3 is TGTGCCAGTAGGGGACTAGCGGGGTTTGCCGGGGAGCTGTTTTTT. Translation: CASRGLAGFAGELFF.

The J gene is TRBJ2-7, the V gene TRBV27; TRBD2 is a possible D gene (5 bases). The germline V gene has CDR1 MNHEY and CDR2 SMNVEV (reference sequence). The V end was cut by 8 bases, the J end by 0 bases, with 17 bases between. The CDR3 has 15 residues. Here the CDR3 reads CASGRSLTSSYEQYF. DNA for the CDR3: TGTGCCAGCGGACGATCACTAACTAGCTCCTACGAGCAGTACTTC.